These 7 T cell receptor beta chains came from one sample sequenced in a study of Ad26.COV2.S vaccination and SARS-CoV-2 variants. This table comes from immunoSEQ multiplex PCR, and its TCRdb copy is limited to in-frame clones, with some not included. The sample carries 360,000 or so clones, approximately 90% recorded once. Indicated treatment: 15 to 20 received Ad26.COV2.S at low or high dose, single or two shots; roughly five received placebo; per-sample allocation not given. Specimen acquisition occurred on day 63 following the initial vaccine or placebo injection. Sequencing was performed on peripheral blood, taken in a trial of Ad26.COV2.S vaccine versus placebo. The origin of the receptors is a person between 18 and 60 years old who received the Ad26.COV2.S COVID-19 vaccine or a placebo.

This clone was observed a handful of times. This rearrangement joins TRBV6-5 to TRBJ1-2; the match to TRBD1 covers 9 bases. The CDR3 covers 14 residues. The V gene's germline CDR1 is MNHEY and CDR2 SVGAGI. Unmatched junction bases numbered 10, after V lost 6 bases and J lost 8 bases. CDR3 sequence (DNA): TGTGCCAGCAGCCCGTGGGGGACAGGGAACGGCTACACCTTC. Encoded protein: CASSPWGTGNGYTF.

J is TRBJ1-1 and V is TRBV13; D gene uncertain. This CDR3 is 13 amino acids long. CDR1 and CDR2 from the germline V gene are PRHDT and FYEKMQ (reference sequence). Trimming left V 1 base short and J 1 base short, with 4 bases between. CDR3 region: CASSLATNTEAFF. CDR3 nucleotides: TGTGCCAGCAGCTTAGCCACGAACACTGAAGCTTTCTTT.

A note on this clone: Other DNA sequences from this sample encode an identical CDR3 as well. The chain has TRBV12-3 or TRBV12-4 and TRBJ1-1; D is undetermined. The CDR3 has 13 amino acids. Trimming stripped 0 bases from V and 3 bases from J, with 5 bases between. In nucleotides, the CDR3 is TGTGCCAGCAGTTTAGCGCGGTACACTGAAGCTTTCTTT. Protein: CASSLARYTEAFF.

The chain carries TRBV6-5 and TRBJ2-7, with TRBD2 matching over 8 bases. The J segment lost 6 bases and the V segment lost 7 bases, leaving 11 bases of the junction unmatched. This CDR3 spans 14 amino acids. Germline CDR1 reads MNHEY; CDR2 reads SVGAGI. CDR3 bases: TGTGCCAGCACCTCCGGGGCGGGAGGAGGCGAGCAGTACTTC. Residues: CASTSGAGGGEQYF.

This clone has just a few counts. The rearrangement links TRBV7-2 to TRBJ2-2; the D gene is possibly TRBD2 (5 bases). Germline CDR1 is SGHTA and CDR2 is FQGNSA. Trimming cost V 1 base and J 4 bases, with 10 bases left between them. The CDR3 covers 15 residues. The CDR3 DNA follows: TGTGCCAGCAGCTTAGGTGGACTGCTCACCGGGGAGCTGTTTTTT. Residues: CASSLGGLLTGELFF.

The chain carries TRBV27 and TRBJ2-3, with 12 nucleotides matching TRBD2. From germline, CDR1 is MNHEY and CDR2 SMNVEV (reference sequence). There are 17 residues in the CDR3. The V gene end was trimmed by 7 bases and the J gene end by 1 base; junction bases not matched to a gene: 9. CDR3 nucleotides: TGTGCCAGCAACCCGGCTAGCGGGAGGGCCGGCACAGATACGCAGTATTTT. Its protein product is CASNPASGRAGTDTQYF.

The rearrangement links TRBV24-1 to TRBJ2-7; the match to TRBD1 covers 9 bases. V trimming: 2 bases; J trimming: 0 bases; junction bases outside the gene matches: 4. The germline gives CDR1 KGHDR, CDR2 SFDVKD. This CDR3 is 16 amino acids long. CDR3: CATSDWRGQGSYEQYF. The CDR3 DNA sequence: TGTGCCACCAGTGATTGGCGGGGACAGGGCTCCTACGAGCAGTACTTC.